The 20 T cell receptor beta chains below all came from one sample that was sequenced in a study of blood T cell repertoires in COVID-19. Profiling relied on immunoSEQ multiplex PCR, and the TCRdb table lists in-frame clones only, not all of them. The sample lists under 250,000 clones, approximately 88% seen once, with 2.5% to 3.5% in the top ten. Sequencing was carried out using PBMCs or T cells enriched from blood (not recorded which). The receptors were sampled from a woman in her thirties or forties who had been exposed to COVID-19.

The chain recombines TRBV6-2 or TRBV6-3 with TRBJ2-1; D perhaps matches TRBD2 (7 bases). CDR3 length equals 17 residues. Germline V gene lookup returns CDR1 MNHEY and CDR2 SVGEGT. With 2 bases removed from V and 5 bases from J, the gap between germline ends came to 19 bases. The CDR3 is CASSYPTRGAAHNEQFF. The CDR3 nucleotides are TGTGCCAGCAGTTACCCCACACGGGGGGCCGCCCACAATGAGCAGTTCTTC.

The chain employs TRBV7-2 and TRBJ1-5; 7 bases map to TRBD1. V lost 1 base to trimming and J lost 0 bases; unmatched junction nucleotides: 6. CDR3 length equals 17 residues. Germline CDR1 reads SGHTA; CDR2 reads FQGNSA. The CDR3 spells CASSLVGRGASNQPQHF. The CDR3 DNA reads TGTGCCAGCAGCTTAGTAGGCAGGGGGGCTAGCAATCAGCCCCAGCATTTT.

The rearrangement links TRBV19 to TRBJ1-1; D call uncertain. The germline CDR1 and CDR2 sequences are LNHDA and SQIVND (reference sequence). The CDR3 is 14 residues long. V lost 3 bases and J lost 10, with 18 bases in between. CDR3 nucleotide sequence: TGTGCCAGTAGTATCGGTTGGGAGGGAATTGGAGCTTTCTTT. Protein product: CASSIGWEGIGAFF.

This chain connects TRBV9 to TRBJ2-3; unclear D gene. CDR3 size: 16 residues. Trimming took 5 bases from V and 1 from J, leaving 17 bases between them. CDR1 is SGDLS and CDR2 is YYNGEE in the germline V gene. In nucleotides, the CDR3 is TGTGCCAGCAGTGTCCCGACTCCTATGGGCACAGATACGCAGTATTTT. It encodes CASSVPTPMGTDTQYF.

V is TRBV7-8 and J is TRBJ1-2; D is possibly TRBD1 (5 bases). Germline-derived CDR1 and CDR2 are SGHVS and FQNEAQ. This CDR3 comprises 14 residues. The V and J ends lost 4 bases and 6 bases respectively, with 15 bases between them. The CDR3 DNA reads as TGTGCCAGCAGCTACAGTCAGGGTTCTGATGGCTACACCTTC. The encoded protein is CASSYSQGSDGYTF.

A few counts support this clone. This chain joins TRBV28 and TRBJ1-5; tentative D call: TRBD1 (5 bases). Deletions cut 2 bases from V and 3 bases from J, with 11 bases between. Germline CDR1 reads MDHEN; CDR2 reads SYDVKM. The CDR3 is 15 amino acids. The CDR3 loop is CASSLPRQNNQPQHF. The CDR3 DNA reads TGTGCCAGCAGTTTACCCCGACAGAACAATCAGCCCCAGCATTTT.

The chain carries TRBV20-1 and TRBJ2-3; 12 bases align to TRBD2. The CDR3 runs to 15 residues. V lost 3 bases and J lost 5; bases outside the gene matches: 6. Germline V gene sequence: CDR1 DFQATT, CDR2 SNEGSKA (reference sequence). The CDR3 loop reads CSASSASGRVDTQYF. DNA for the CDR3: TGCAGTGCTAGTAGTGCTAGCGGGAGGGTAGATACGCAGTATTTT.

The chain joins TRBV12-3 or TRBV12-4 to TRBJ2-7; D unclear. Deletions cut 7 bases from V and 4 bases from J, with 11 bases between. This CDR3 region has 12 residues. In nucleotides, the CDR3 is TGTGCCAGCACAACCCTAAGTTACGAGCAGTACTTC. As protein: CASTTLSYEQYF.

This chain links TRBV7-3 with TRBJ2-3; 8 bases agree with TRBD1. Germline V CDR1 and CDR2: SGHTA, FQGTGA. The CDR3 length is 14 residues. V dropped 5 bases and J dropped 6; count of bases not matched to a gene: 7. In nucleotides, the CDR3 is TGTGCCAGCAGCCAAACAGGGGGTATCGATACGCAGTATTTT. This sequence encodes CASSQTGGIDTQYF.

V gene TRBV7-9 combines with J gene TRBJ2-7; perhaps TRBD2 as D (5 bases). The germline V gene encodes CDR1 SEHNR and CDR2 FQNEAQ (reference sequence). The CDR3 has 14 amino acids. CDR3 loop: CANPRTQGPYEQYF. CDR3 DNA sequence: TGTGCAAACCCCCGGACTCAAGGCCCCTACGAGCAGTACTTC.

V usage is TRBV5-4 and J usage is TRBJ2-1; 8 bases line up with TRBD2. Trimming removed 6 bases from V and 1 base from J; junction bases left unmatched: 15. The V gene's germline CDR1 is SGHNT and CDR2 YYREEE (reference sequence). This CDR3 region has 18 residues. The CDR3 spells CASTPEGVAGGSYNEQFF. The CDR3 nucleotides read TGTGCCAGCACTCCTGAGGGTGTGGCGGGGGGTTCCTACAATGAGCAGTTCTTC. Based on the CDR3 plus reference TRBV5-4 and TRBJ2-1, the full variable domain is ETGVTQSPTHLIKTRGQQVTLRCSSQSGHNTVSWYQQALGQGPQFIFQYYREEENGRGNFPPRFSGLQFPNYSSELNVNALELDDSALYLCASTPEGVAGGSYNEQFFGPGTRLTVL.

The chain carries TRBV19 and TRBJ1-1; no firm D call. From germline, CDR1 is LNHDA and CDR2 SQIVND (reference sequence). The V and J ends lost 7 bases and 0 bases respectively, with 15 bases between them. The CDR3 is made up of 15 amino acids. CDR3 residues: CASNRVGSMNTEAFF. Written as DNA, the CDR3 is TGTGCCAGTAACCGGGTAGGAAGCATGAACACTGAAGCTTTCTTT.

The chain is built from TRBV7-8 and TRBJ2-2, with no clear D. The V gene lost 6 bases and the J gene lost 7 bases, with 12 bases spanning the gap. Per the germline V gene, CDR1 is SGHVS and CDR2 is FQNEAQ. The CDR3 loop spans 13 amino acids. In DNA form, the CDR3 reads TGTGCCAGCAGTCCAGGTGTTATCGGGGAGCTGTTTTTT. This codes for CASSPGVIGELFF.

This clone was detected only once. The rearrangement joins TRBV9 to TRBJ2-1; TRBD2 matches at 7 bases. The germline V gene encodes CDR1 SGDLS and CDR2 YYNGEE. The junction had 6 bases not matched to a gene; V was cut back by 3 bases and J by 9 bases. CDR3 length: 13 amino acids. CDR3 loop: CASSEGLRPEQFF. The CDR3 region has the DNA TGTGCCAGCAGCGAGGGACTAAGACCTGAGCAGTTCTTC.

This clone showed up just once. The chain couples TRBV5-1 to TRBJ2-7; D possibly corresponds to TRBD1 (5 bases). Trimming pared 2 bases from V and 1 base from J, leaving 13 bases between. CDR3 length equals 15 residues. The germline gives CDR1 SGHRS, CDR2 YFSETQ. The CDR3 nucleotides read TGCGCCAGCAGCTTCACGTGGGGCCAGTCCTACGAGCAGTACTTC. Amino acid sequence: CASSFTWGQSYEQYF.

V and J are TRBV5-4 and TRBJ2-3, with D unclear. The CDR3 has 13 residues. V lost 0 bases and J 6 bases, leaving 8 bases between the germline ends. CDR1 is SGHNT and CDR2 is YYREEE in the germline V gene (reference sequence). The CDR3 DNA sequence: TGTGCCAGCAGCTTGGGTGTCTCGGATACGCAGTATTTT. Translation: CASSLGVSDTQYF.

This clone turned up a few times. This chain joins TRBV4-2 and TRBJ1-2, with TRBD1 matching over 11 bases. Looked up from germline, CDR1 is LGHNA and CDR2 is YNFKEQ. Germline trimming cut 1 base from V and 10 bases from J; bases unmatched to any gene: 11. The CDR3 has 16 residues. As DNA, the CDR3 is TGTGCCAGCAGCCAAGCCCCCGGGACAGGGGGTATAGTCTACACCTTC. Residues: CASSQAPGTGGIVYTF.

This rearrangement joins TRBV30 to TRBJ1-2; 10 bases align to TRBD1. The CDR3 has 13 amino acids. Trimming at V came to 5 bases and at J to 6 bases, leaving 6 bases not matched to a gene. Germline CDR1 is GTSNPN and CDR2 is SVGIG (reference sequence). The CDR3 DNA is TGTGCCTGGGCGGGACAGGGGCTCGATGGCTACACCTTC. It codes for CAWAGQGLDGYTF.

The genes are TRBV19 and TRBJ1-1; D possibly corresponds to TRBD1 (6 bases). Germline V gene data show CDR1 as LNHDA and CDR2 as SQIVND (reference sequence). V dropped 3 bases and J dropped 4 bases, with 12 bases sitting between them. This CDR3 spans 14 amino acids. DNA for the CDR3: TGTGCCAGTAGTATGGATCAGGGGTTCACTGAAGCTTTCTTT. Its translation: CASSMDQGFTEAFF.

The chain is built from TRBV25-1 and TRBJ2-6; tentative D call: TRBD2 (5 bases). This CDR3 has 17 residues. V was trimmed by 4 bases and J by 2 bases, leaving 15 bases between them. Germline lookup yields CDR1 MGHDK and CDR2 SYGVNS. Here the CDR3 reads CASSVRDSVPGANVLTF. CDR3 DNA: TGTGCCAGCAGTGTCCGGGATTCGGTTCCTGGGGCCAACGTCCTGACTTTC.